Given below is one T cell receptor beta chain in context. As handled by the study authors: Reference gene primer amplification gave estimated nucleated cell counts. TCRdb's copy holds only in-frame clones and misses some; the assay was immunoSEQ multiplex PCR. V and J calls and clone size are those listed in that table; D and trimming were worked out from the DNA. Among more than 200,000 clones listed, 75% to 85% were seen once. This sample is part of a study of blood T cell repertoires in COVID-19. V trimming: 5 bases; J trimming: 2 bases; junction bases outside the gene matches: 9. Germline V gene sequence: CDR1 LNHDA, CDR2 SQIVND (reference sequence). This CDR3 is built from 15 residues.

Sequencing was done on a sample of PBMCs or T cells enriched from blood (not recorded which). The chain is built from TRBV19 and TRBJ2-7, with TRBD1 identical over 7 bases. The sequence came from a man younger than 40 with acute COVID-19. This CDR3 reads CASSPISGTAYEQYF. The CDR3 coding sequence is TGTGCCAGTAGTCCAATCTCCGGGACAGCCTACGAGCAGTACTTC.